These 11 T cell receptor beta chains originate from one sample sequenced in a study of T-cell reconstitution after alpha-beta-depleted transplantation in children. Library preparation (for TCRbeta) was performed with unique molecular identifiers. A single record per CDR3 protein comes from TCRdb applying MiXCR to the PCR reads. This sample has some 220,000 distinct CDR3 sequences, with approximately 10% found just once. Material: PBMCs, obtained before TCRalphabeta/CD19-depleted stem cell transplant. The receptors were sampled from a child younger than two with acute myeloid leukemia, due to receive a stem cell transplant.

Worth noting for this clonotype: A much larger clone lies a single base off, so this may be a read error. CDR3 nucleotides: TGTGCCAGCTCACCACCACTCCAGTTCTATTCTGGCCACACCTTC. Translating gives CASSPPLQFYSGHTF. The chain recombines TRBV18 with TRBJ1-2, with D hard to call. Germline V CDR1 and CDR2: KGHSH, LQKENI. CDR3 length: 15 residues.

In this sample, this clonotype turned up many times. CDR3 sequence reads: CSARPVNNEKLFF. As DNA, the CDR3 is TGCAGTGCCCGACCTGTAAATAATGAAAAACTGTTTTTT. The J gene is TRBJ1-4, the V gene TRBV20-1; no clear D gene. With 6 bases removed from V and 4 bases from J, the gap between germline ends came to 12 bases. CDR1 is DFQATT and CDR2 is SNEGSKA in the germline V gene (reference sequence). The CDR3 is made up of 13 amino acids.

This sequence joins TRBV5-1 and TRBJ2-7; TRBD1 might be the D (6 bases). From germline, CDR1 is SGHRS and CDR2 YFSETQ. The CDR3 covers 12 residues. Trimming removed 5 bases from V and 6 bases from J, with 12 bases in between. CDR3 coding DNA: TGCGCCAGCAGGGGTACAGGGAGCGAGCAGTACTTC. Translating gives CASRGTGSEQYF.

This clonotype was seen ten or more times. The rearrangement links TRBV7-2 to TRBJ1-5, with 7 bases aligning to TRBD1. The CDR3 loop spans 15 amino acids. J lost 7 bases, V lost 2 bases, and 8 bases had no gene match. CDR1 is SGHTA, CDR2 FQGNSA, per germline. This CDR3 is CASSLQEGARQPQHF. The CDR3 DNA sequence: TGTGCCAGCAGCTTACAGGAGGGGGCACGACAGCCCCAGCATTTT.

In its sample, this clonotype was seen many times. The CDR3 DNA is TGTGCCAGCAGCTTCCCCAGGACAGGGGGAACCTACAATGAGCAGTTCTTC. This sequence encodes CASSFPRTGGTYNEQFF. This chain connects TRBV11-1 to TRBJ2-1; 10 bases agree with TRBD1. Germline CDR1 SGHAT, CDR2 FQDESV (reference sequence). This CDR3 has 17 amino acids. J gave up 2 bases and V 3 bases, and 7 bases lay outside the gene matches.

Many counts were recorded for this clonotype. A read error may produce the germline difference seen at one junction end. This chain's CDR3 is CASSSSGREVSF. The CDR3 nucleotides are TGTGCCAGCAGCTCTAGCGGGAGAGAGGTGTCCTTC. The chain uses TRBV7-2 and TRBJ2-7, with TRBD2 identical over 10 bases. Germline values: CDR1 SGHTA, CDR2 FQGNSA. The CDR3 spans 12 residues.

This clonotype was seen many times. The rearrangement links TRBV7-2 to TRBJ2-4, with D possibly matching TRBD2 (6 bases). Looked up from germline, CDR1 is SGHTA and CDR2 is FQGNSA. This CDR3 comprises 15 residues. V dropped 5 bases and J dropped 11 bases, with 22 bases sitting between them. The CDR3 is CASSRLGLSERVQYF. CDR3 coding DNA: TGTGCCAGCAGCCGCTTGGGACTCTCAGAAAGGGTTCAGTACTTC.

This clonotype was detected only a few times. A much bigger clone sits one base away, suggesting this may be a read error. The CDR3 sequence: CASSLEAGGSGDTF. The DNA of the CDR3 is TGCGCCAGCAGCTTGGAGGCAGGGGGCAGCGGCGACACCTTC. The rearrangement joins TRBV5-1 to TRBJ1-2, with 8 bases that match TRBD1. CDR1 and CDR2 (germline): SGHRS, YFSETQ. Trimming took 0 bases from V and 12 from J; bases not matched to a gene: 10. This CDR3 contains 14 residues.

There are many counts of this clonotype. The V and J genes are TRBV6-6 and TRBJ1-2; D may be TRBD1 (5 bases). Germline CDR1 is MNHNY and CDR2 is SVGAGI (reference sequence). V was clipped by 6 bases and J by 5 bases, with 13 bases between them. The CDR3 loop spans 13 amino acids. CDR3 loop: CASSPPSGYGYTF. The CDR3 DNA sequence: TGTGCCAGCAGCCCCCCCTCAGGGTATGGCTACACCTTC.

This rearrangement joins TRBV4-1 to TRBJ1-2; TRBD1 matches at 12 bases. Losses at the gene ends were 2 bases for V and 3 bases for J; bases not matched to a gene: 4. CDR1 is MGHRA and CDR2 is YSYEKL in the germline V gene. CDR3 size: 16 residues. CDR3 in amino acids: CASSQFGTGGDYGYTF. Written as DNA, the CDR3 is TGCGCCAGCAGCCAATTTGGGACAGGGGGCGACTATGGCTACACCTTC.

V usage is TRBV7-8 and J usage is TRBJ2-5; TRBD1 or TRBD2 may be the D gene (5 bases each). The V and J ends lost 5 bases and 5 bases respectively, with 21 bases between them. CDR1 and CDR2 from the germline V gene are SGHVS and FQNEAQ. CDR3 size: 16 residues. CDR3 in DNA: TGTGCCAGCAGCCCCCGGGACCATTCTCCTCGGGAGACCCAGTACTTC. Translation: CASSPRDHSPRETQYF.